This TCR beta chain was captured by sequencing in a study of monozygotic twins with inflammatory bowel disease. This CDR3 is built from 16 residues. Each CDR3 protein gets one entry in TCRdb, which reprocessed the 5' RACE reads and gives no DNA. The sample holds over 110,000 distinct CDR3 sequences. The sequenced sample consisted of blood. The rearrangement joins TRBV5-3 to TRBJ2-1; TCRdb selects TRBD1, and the lack of DNA leaves this call unchecked. TRBV5-3 is flagged as an ORF with uncertain function. The receptor comes from a human donor with ulcerative colitis or Crohn's disease, or a healthy co-twin of an affected twin (not recorded which). CDR3 loop: CARSLRLSGEHLEQFF.